The 20 T cell receptor beta chains given below trace back to one sample, sequenced in a study of T cells expressing NK-cell markers. TCRdb reworked the 5' RACE reads into one entry per CDR3 protein, no DNA. The table lists around 380,000 distinct CDR3 sequences. The sequenced material came from blood T cells: a sorted CD56 or NKG2C T cell subset, CD4+ or CD8+ T cells, or bulk PBMC T cells (not recorded which). The receptors were gathered from a woman between 45 and 65 years old in good health.

This chain joins TRBV5-1 and TRBJ2-1; the TCRdb D gene call, TRBD2, has no DNA to confirm it. The CDR3 extends over 19 amino acids. Germline V CDR1 and CDR2: SGHRS, YFSETQ. CDR3 in amino acids: CASSLEVSGRPRPAGEQFF.

This chain joins TRBV27 and TRBJ2-7; the TRBD1 assignment by TCRdb is unverifiable without DNA. Germline loops: CDR1 MNHEY, CDR2 SMNVEV (reference sequence). There are 15 residues in the CDR3. The CDR3: CASSLKGTKNYEQYF.

The chain's CDR3 is CASRTDRDRGNTIYF. The chain links TRBV6-5 to TRBJ1-3; the D call of TRBD1 rests on TCRdb alone, since no DNA is present to check it. The CDR3 extends over 15 amino acids. CDR1 is MNHEY and CDR2 is SVGAGI in the germline V gene.

This chain uses TRBV25-1 with TRBJ2-2; TCRdb's assignment of TRBD1 cannot be checked, as there is no DNA. Germline V gene lookup returns CDR1 MGHDK and CDR2 SYGVNS. The length of the CDR3 is 14 residues. The CDR3 protein is CASSELWGTGELFF.

This chain links TRBV20-1 with TRBJ1-1. The germline V gene encodes CDR1 DFQATT and CDR2 SNEGSKA (reference sequence). The CDR3 runs to 12 residues. The CDR3 loop is CSVTEGTSEAFF.

V usage is TRBV19 and J usage is TRBJ1-5. This CDR3 spans 16 amino acids. Germline V gene sequence: CDR1 LNHDA, CDR2 SQIVND (reference sequence). Here the CDR3 reads CASSIGARRGYQPQHF.

The gene calls are TRBV12-3 or TRBV12-4 and TRBJ2-2. The CDR3 spans 12 residues. The CDR3 sequence is CATQENGGELFF.

The chain carries TRBV7-9 and TRBJ2-3; TCRdb's D call of TRBD2 is untestable without DNA. This CDR3 has 16 amino acids. From germline, CDR1 is SEHNR and CDR2 FQNEAQ (reference sequence). The CDR3 region is CASSPVLAPSTDTQYF.

The chain employs TRBV30 and TRBJ2-1. CDR3 size: 12 residues. From germline, CDR1 is GTSNPN and CDR2 SVGIG (reference sequence). Here the CDR3 reads CAWNPARAEQFF.

V is TRBV5-1 and J is TRBJ2-6; TCRdb gives TRBD2 as the D gene, but with no DNA this cannot be confirmed. The CDR3 is 19 residues long. CDR1 and CDR2 from the germline V gene are SGHRS and YFSETQ. The CDR3 protein is CASSLASSGRASGANVLTF.

The V gene is TRBV7-9, the J gene TRBJ2-7; the TCRdb D gene call, TRBD2, has no DNA to confirm it. The CDR3 loop spans 15 amino acids. Germline lookup yields CDR1 SEHNR and CDR2 FQNEAQ (reference sequence). The CDR3 sequence: CASSTRLATSYEQYF.

The chain is built from TRBV29-1 and TRBJ2-1; TCRdb selects TRBD1, and the lack of DNA leaves this call unchecked. Germline V gene data show CDR1 as SQVTM and CDR2 as ANQGSEA. The CDR3 loop spans 14 amino acids. CDR3 in amino acids: CSVVTGSMTPGQFF.

V and J are TRBV7-3 and TRBJ2-2; lacking DNA, the TRBD2 call made by TCRdb goes unchecked. The CDR3 runs 15 residues. Per the germline V gene, CDR1 is SGHTA and CDR2 is FQGTGA. The CDR3 sequence: CASSLLAGSTGELFF.

The CDR3 is CASTPEAGELFF. The rearrangement joins TRBV12-3 or TRBV12-4 to TRBJ2-2; absent DNA, TCRdb's TRBD1 call cannot be checked. The CDR3 covers 12 residues.

Here the CDR3 reads CASSQLDRQGNTIYF. The chain employs TRBV4-1 and TRBJ1-3; the D call from TCRdb, TRBD1, cannot be confirmed without DNA. The CDR3 contains 15 residues. Germline assignment: CDR1 MGHRA and CDR2 YSYEKL.

The V call is TRBV24-1, the J call TRBJ1-1; the D call of TRBD1 rests on TCRdb alone, since no DNA is present to check it. Germline CDR1 KGHDR, CDR2 SFDVKD. CDR3 length: 13 amino acids. This CDR3 is CATSEVNRDKAFF.

The chain uses TRBV12-3 or TRBV12-4 and TRBJ2-1; TCRdb's D gene call, TRBD1, goes unchecked for lack of DNA. The CDR3 has 15 residues. The CDR3 reads CASSPGLGGLVEQFF.

The chain is built from TRBV7-8 and TRBJ2-5; TCRdb calls TRBD2, which cannot be checked without DNA. Germline V gene sequence: CDR1 SGHVS, CDR2 FQNEAQ. The CDR3 spans 15 residues. The CDR3 here is CASRPALAGRETQYF. The entire variable domain, with the rest obtained from reference TRBV7-8 and TRBJ2-5, is as follows: GAGVSQSPRYKVAKRGQDVALRCDPISGHVSLFWYQQALGQGPEFLTYFQNEAQLDKSGLPSDRFFAERPEGSVSTLKIQRTQQEDSAVYLCASRPALAGRETQYFGPGTRLLVL.

The genes are TRBV7-2 and TRBJ1-1; TCRdb proposes TRBD1, but this gene call is untestable without DNA. CDR1 is SGHTA and CDR2 is FQGNSA in the germline V gene. This CDR3 region has 13 residues. The CDR3 sequence: CASSRAVVPEAFF.

V usage is TRBV20-1 and J usage is TRBJ2-2. CDR1 and CDR2 (germline): DFQATT, SNEGSKA (reference sequence). CDR3 size: 13 residues. The CDR3 reads CSARRSSAGELFF.